Presented here are 2 T cell receptor beta chains from one specimen sequenced in a study of tumour-infiltrating T cells in Burkitt lymphoma. Using immunoSEQ multiplex PCR, the repertoire was profiled, and TCRdb retains in-frame clones only, with some absent. The sample lists about 14,000 clones; approximately 83% were seen once. Sequenced sample: tumor tissue. The origin of the receptors is a human donor with diffuse large B-cell lymphoma.

The chain is built from TRBV28 and TRBJ2-7; the D gene could be TRBD1 or TRBD2 (5 bases each). From germline, CDR1 is MDHEN and CDR2 SYDVKM. This CDR3 is built from 17 residues. With 4 bases removed from V and 0 bases from J, the gap between germline ends came to 19 bases. The CDR3 reads CASSSLGTEPSSYEQYF. CDR3 coding DNA: TGTGCCAGCAGTTCACTTGGGACGGAGCCGAGCTCCTACGAGCAGTACTTC.

The V and J genes are TRBV4-1 and TRBJ1-2; D is ambiguous. This CDR3 region has 13 residues. The V gene lost 3 bases and the J gene lost 5 bases, with 10 bases spanning the gap. CDR1 is MGHRA, CDR2 YSYEKL, per germline. CDR3 bases: TGCGCCAGCAGCCAGGGTTCGGGATATGGCTACACCTTC. This gives the protein CASSQGSGYGYTF.